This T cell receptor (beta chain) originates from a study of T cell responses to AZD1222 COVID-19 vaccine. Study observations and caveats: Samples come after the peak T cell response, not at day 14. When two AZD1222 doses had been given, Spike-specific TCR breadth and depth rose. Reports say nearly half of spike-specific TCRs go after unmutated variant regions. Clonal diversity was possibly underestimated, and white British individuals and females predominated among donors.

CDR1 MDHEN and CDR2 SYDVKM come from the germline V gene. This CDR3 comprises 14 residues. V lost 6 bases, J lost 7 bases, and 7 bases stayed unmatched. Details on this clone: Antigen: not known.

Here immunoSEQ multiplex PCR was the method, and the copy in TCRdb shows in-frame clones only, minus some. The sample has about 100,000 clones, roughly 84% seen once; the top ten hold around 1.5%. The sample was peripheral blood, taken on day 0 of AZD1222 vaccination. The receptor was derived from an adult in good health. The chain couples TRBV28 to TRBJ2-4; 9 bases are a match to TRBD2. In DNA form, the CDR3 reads TGTGCCAGCAGACCGGGACTAGCTAGCAACATTCAGTACTTC. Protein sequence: CASRPGLASNIQYF.